This T cell receptor beta chain is drawn from a study of T cells in Graves' hyperthyroidism and ophthalmopathy. Study outcomes and limitations: Blood also contained most expanded thyroid clonotypes above 0.001. Ophthalmopathy was identified by the model a median about 6.8 months ahead of onset.

Clinical symptoms, serum thyroxine and TRAb, thyroid ultrasound and orbital computed tomography were used for the diagnoses. Amplification of TCR beta CDR3 regions was performed using RNA transcripts as template. The HTBI primer set was used in a first-round RT-PCR of the TCR CDR3. From the multiplex PCR reads, TCRdb called clonotypes with MiXCR, one entry per CDR3 protein. The sample consists of about 570,000 distinct CDR3 sequences, 35% to 55% of them appearing once. Germline values: CDR1 PRHDT, CDR2 FYEKMQ (reference sequence). This CDR3 spans 13 amino acids. About this clonotype: Antigen specificity is unknown. The junction differs from germline at one of its ends, possibly a read error.

The sequenced material came from peripheral blood or thyroid tissue (not recorded which). The chain carries TRBV13 and TRBJ1-1; the D is unclear. The clonotype originates from an adult woman with Graves' disease, either hyperthyroidism or ophthalmopathy (not recorded which). The CDR3 DNA sequence: TGCGCCAGCAGCAACGGCGAATCCGTCAAAGCTTTCTTT. Protein sequence: CASSNGESVKAFF.